The rows below give T cell receptor beta chains drawn from one sample of a study of T cells after yellow fever vaccination. TCRdb independently ran MiXCR on the 5' RACE reads; one entry per CDR3 protein. The sample holds approximately 160,000 distinct CDR3 sequences, approximately 9.7% seen once. Sequenced here: CD8+ T cells sorted from PBMCs, sampled 45 days after the yellow fever booster vaccination. The receptors were gathered from a man between 18 and 29 years old who received the YFV17D yellow fever vaccine. Both conserved end residues are part of each CDR3. D genes are given only for firm matches. Size values are once, few and many counts, or a class for expanded clones, and some rows have none.

clone_size: once; j_call: TRBJ2-2; d_call: TRBD2; v_call: TRBV11-2; cdr3_aa: CASSPGLVNTGELFF; cdr3_nt: TGTGCCAGCAGCCCAGGACTAGTGAACACCGGGGAGCTGTTTTTT
clone_size: few; j_call: TRBJ2-3; d_call: NA; v_call: TRBV7-2; cdr3_aa: CASSLVGGYTDTQYF; cdr3_nt: TGTGCCAGCAGCTTAGTAGGCGGATACACAGATACGCAGTATTTT
clone_size: NA; j_call: TRBJ2-7; d_call: TRBD2; v_call: TRBV7-8; cdr3_aa: CASSFVTSGGYEQYF; cdr3_nt: TGTGCCAGCAGCTTTGTGACTAGCGGGGGGTACGAGCAGTACTTC
clone_size: few; j_call: TRBJ1-1; d_call: NA; v_call: TRBV12-3/TRBV12-4; cdr3_aa: CASSMTTEAFF; cdr3_nt: TGTGCCAGCAGTATGACCACTGAAGCTTTCTTT
clone_size: few; j_call: TRBJ2-2; d_call: NA; v_call: TRBV10-1; cdr3_aa: CASSETRLINTGELFF; cdr3_nt: TGCGCCAGCAGTGAAACCAGACTAATTAACACCGGGGAGCTGTTTTTT
clone_size: NA; j_call: TRBJ2-1; d_call: NA; v_call: TRBV19; cdr3_aa: CASASSSYNEQFF; cdr3_nt: TGTGCCAGCGCGAGTAGCTCCTACAATGAGCAGTTCTTC
clone_size: few; j_call: TRBJ2-1; d_call: NA; v_call: TRBV6-5; cdr3_aa: CASSYSHGGEQFF; cdr3_nt: TGTGCCAGCAGTTACTCACACGGAGGGGAGCAGTTCTTC
clone_size: few; j_call: TRBJ2-7; d_call: NA; v_call: TRBV4-2; cdr3_aa: CASSQSPYEQYF; cdr3_nt: TGTGCCAGCAGCCAGTCACCCTACGAGCAGTACTTC
clone_size: NA; j_call: TRBJ1-1; d_call: NA; v_call: TRBV7-9; cdr3_aa: CASSRGAGNEAFF; cdr3_nt: TGTGCCAGCAGCCGTGGGGCGGGGAATGAAGCTTTCTTT
clone_size: many; j_call: TRBJ2-1; d_call: TRBD2; v_call: TRBV7-9; cdr3_aa: CASSGGLAGATYNEQFF; cdr3_nt: TGTGCCAGCAGCGGGGGACTAGCGGGGGCCACCTACAATGAGCAGTTCTTC
clone_size: many; j_call: TRBJ1-1; d_call: NA; v_call: TRBV7-9; cdr3_aa: CASSSSSNPEAFF; cdr3_nt: TGTGCCAGCAGCTCCAGTTCTAACCCTGAAGCTTTCTTT
clone_size: few; j_call: TRBJ2-5; d_call: NA; v_call: TRBV15; cdr3_aa: CATRQQETQYF; cdr3_nt: TGTGCCACCAGACAGCAAGAGACCCAGTACTTC
clone_size: NA; j_call: TRBJ2-3; d_call: NA; v_call: TRBV12-3/TRBV12-4; cdr3_aa: CASSPPPDTQYF; cdr3_nt: TGTGCCAGCAGCCCCCCGCCAGATACGCAGTATTTT
clone_size: NA; j_call: TRBJ1-4; d_call: NA; v_call: TRBV5-1; cdr3_aa: CASSPSPLQGLFF; cdr3_nt: TGCGCCAGCAGCCCAAGCCCCCTTCAGGGACTGTTTTTT
clone_size: few; j_call: TRBJ2-1; d_call: NA; v_call: TRBV9; cdr3_aa: CASSVGLSDHNEQFF; cdr3_nt: TGTGCCAGCAGCGTGGGACTCTCCGACCACAATGAGCAGTTCTTC
clone_size: NA; j_call: TRBJ2-1; d_call: TRBD2; v_call: TRBV7-2; cdr3_aa: CASAAGAYNEQFF; cdr3_nt: TGTGCCAGCGCTGCGGGGGCCTACAATGAGCAGTTCTTC